The sequence of this T cell receptor beta chain was determined in a study of T cells in tuberculosis. Sequencing of TCR-alpha and TCR-beta chains was unpaired. Profiling relied on immunoSEQ multiplex PCR, and the TCRdb table lists in-frame clones only, not all of them. In the table there are 55,000 to 60,000 clones, around 90% of which are singletons. After thawing and overnight rest, PBMC were stained with GMM-loaded CD1B tetramer, viability dye and anti-CD3 for sorting. C32 glucose monomycolate from Rhodococcus equi was loaded onto the CD1B tetramers. Tetramer-sorted PBMC had been CD14 monocyte-depleted before freezing. About 94,000 tetramer-negative cells were sorted from each donor. The V segment lost 4 bases and the J segment 6 bases; nucleotides outside the gene matches: 5. Germline loops: CDR1 MNHEY, CDR2 SMNVEV (reference sequence). The CDR3 consists of 14 residues.

This rearrangement joins TRBV27 to TRBJ2-7, with 11 bases identical to TRBD1. The sample taken for sequencing was CD1b-GMM tetramer-negative cells sorted from PBMCs. This TCR was recovered from an adult woman with latent tuberculosis. The CDR3 protein is CASSSGTGGGEQYF. The CDR3, as DNA: TGTGCCAGCAGTTCCGGGACAGGGGGTGGCGAGCAGTACTTC.